The clone carrying this T cell receptor (beta chain) was observed a few times. A sample-barcoded 5' primer and a J-beta primer mix were used in a second PCR of about 6 to 12 cycles. TCRdb itself ran the 5' RACE reads through MiXCR, one entry per CDR3 protein. There are 750,000 to 950,000 distinct CDR3 sequences in the sample; around 24% occur only once, and about 2.9% lies in the top ten. This CDR3 has 15 amino acids. Trimming removed 5 bases at V and 2 bases at J, with 16 bases between. CDR1 is SEHNR, CDR2 FQNEAQ, per germline (reference sequence). The data were taken from a study of blood T cells in healthy people across ages. This same sample was also part of a study on T cells of mothers and their children.

V is TRBV7-9 and J is TRBJ2-7, with D uncertain. This TCR was sampled from a boy aged 5-17 years in good health. The sequencing sample was made of blood. The CDR3 spells CASSEEAQDPYEQYF. DNA for the CDR3: TGTGCCAGCAGCGAAGAGGCGCAGGACCCCTACGAGCAGTACTTC.